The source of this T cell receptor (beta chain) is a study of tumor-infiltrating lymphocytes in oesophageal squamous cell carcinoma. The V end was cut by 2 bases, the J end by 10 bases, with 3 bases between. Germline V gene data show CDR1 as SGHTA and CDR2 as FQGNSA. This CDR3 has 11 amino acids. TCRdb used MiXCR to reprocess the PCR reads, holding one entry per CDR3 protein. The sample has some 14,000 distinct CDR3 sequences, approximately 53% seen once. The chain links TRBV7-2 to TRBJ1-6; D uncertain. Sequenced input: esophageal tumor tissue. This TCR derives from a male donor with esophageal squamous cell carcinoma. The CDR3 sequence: CASSLYSPLHF. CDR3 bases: TGTGCCAGCAGCTTATACTCACCCCTCCACTTT.